The 4 T cell receptor beta chains reported below all come from one sample, sequenced in a study of cytomegalovirus exposure and HLA in healthy donors. PCR primers comprised 60 Vbeta and 13 Jbeta primers. Sequenced by immunoSEQ multiplex PCR; TCRdb stores in-frame clones only, minus some. The sample holds around 200,000 clones, around 88% seen once. The sequencing sample was made of PBMCs. These TCRs come from a woman younger than 35 in good health and CMV-seronegative.

The chain recombines TRBV7-2 with TRBJ1-1, with a tentative D call TRBD1 (6 bases). The CDR3 loop spans 14 amino acids. CDR1 and CDR2 (germline): SGHTA, FQGNSA. Trimming took 3 bases from V and 0 from J, leaving 8 bases between them. CDR3 in DNA: TGTGCCAGCAGCTTCAACAGGGTGAACACTGAAGCTTTCTTT. Its translation is CASSFNRVNTEAFF.

This chain connects TRBV19 to TRBJ2-2; TRBD2 aligns across 14 bases. The CDR3 has 18 residues. The germline V gene encodes CDR1 LNHDA and CDR2 SQIVND (reference sequence). J gave up 1 base and V 3 bases, and 4 bases lay outside the gene matches. CDR3 protein: CASSIGLAGGRNTGELFF. The CDR3 coding sequence is TGTGCCAGTAGTATTGGACTAGCGGGGGGTCGGAACACCGGGGAGCTGTTTTTT. The full variable domain, rest sourced from reference TRBV19 and TRBJ2-2, is DGGITQSPKYLFRKEGQNVTLSCEQNLNHDAMYWYRQDPGQGLRLIYYSQIVNDFQKGDIAEGYSVSREKKESFPLTVTSAQKNPTAFYLCASSIGLAGGRNTGELFFGEGSRLTVL.

The CDR3 here is CASSYGGKDEKLFF. The CDR3 DNA reads as TGTGCCAGCTCATACGGGGGGAAAGATGAAAAACTGTTTTTT. The V call is TRBV18, the J call TRBJ1-4; possibly TRBD1 for D (5 bases). V lost 5 bases and J 6 bases, leaving 13 bases between the germline ends. The germline V gene encodes CDR1 KGHSH and CDR2 LQKENI. The CDR3 has 14 residues.

This sequence joins TRBV18 and TRBJ2-2; 9 bases are shared with TRBD1. Trimming removed 6 bases from V and 7 bases from J; junction bases left unmatched: 9. Germline loops: CDR1 KGHSH, CDR2 LQKENI. The CDR3 contains 15 residues. The CDR3 spells CASSSRTGVFGELFF. The CDR3 DNA sequence: TGTGCCAGCTCGTCCCGGACAGGGGTCTTCGGGGAGCTGTTTTTT.